Listed here is a single TCR beta chain. Assay used: immunoSEQ multiplex PCR; TCRdb lists only in-frame clones, some missing. The table has some 120,000 clones, over 75% seen once. This record comes from a study of radiation and T cells in renal cell carcinoma. This sample's time point: blood 2 weeks post-SBRT. Noted treatment: 15 Gy SBRT to primary tumor, nephrectomy 4 weeks later. Blood was sampled at baseline, 2 weeks and 4 weeks after SBRT. This CDR3 spans 17 amino acids. Losses at the gene ends were 3 bases for V and 1 base for J; bases not matched to a gene: 11. Germline CDR1 is SGHNT and CDR2 is YYREEE (reference sequence).

The V gene is TRBV5-4, the J gene TRBJ2-5; 8 bases map to TRBD1. The sequencing used blood, collected from a patient whose treatment included radiotherapy and nephrectomy. The clonotype comes from a woman aged 55-70 years with renal cell carcinoma. CDR3 protein: CASSYPLGQGAQETQYF. CDR3 DNA sequence: TGTGCCAGCAGCTATCCCCTTGGACAGGGAGCCCAAGAGACCCAGTACTTC.